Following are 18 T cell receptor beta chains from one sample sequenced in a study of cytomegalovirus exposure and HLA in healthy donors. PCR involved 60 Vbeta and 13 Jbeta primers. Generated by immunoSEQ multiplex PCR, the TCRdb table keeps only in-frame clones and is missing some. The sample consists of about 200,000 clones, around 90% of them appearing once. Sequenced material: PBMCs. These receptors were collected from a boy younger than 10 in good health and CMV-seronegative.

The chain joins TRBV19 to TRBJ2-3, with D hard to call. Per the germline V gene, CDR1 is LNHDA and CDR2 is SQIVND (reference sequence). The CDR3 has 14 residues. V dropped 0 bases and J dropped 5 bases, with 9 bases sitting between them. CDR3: CASSIDRRRDTQYF. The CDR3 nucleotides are TGTGCCAGTAGTATAGACAGGCGACGAGATACGCAGTATTTT.

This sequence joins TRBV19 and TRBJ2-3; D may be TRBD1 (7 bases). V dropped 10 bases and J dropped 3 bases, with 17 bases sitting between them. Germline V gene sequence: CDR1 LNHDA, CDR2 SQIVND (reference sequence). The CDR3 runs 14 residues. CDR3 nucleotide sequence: TGTGCCACCCAGGTCCAGGGGGGAACAGATACGCAGTATTTT. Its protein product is CATQVQGGTDTQYF.

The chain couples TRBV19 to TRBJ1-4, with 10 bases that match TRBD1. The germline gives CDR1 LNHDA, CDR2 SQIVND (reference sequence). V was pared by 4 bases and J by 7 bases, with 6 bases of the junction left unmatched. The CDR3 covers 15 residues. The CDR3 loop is CASSRQGAYGEKLFF. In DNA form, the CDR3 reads TGTGCCAGTAGTAGACAGGGGGCTTATGGTGAAAAACTGTTTTTT.

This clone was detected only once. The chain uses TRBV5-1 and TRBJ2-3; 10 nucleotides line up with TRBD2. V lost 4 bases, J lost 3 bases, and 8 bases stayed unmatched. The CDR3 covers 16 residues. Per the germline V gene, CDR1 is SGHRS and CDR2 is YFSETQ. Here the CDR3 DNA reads TGCGCCAGCAGCGCCCCCAGCGGGGGGGCTACAGATACGCAGTATTTT. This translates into CASSAPSGGATDTQYF.

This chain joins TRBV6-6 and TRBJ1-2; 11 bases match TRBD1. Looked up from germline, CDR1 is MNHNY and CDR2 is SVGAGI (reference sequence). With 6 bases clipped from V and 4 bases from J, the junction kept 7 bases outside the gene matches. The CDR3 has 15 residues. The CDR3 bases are TGTGCCAGCAGCCCCGGGACAGGGGGACCCTATGGCTACACCTTC. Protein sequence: CASSPGTGGPYGYTF.

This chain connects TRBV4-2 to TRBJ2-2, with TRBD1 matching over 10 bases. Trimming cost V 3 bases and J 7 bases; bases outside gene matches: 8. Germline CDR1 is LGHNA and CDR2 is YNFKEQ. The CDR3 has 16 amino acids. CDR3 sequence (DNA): TGTGCCAGCAGCCACGTCCCGGGACAGGGGATCGGGGAGCTGTTTTTT. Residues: CASSHVPGQGIGELFF.

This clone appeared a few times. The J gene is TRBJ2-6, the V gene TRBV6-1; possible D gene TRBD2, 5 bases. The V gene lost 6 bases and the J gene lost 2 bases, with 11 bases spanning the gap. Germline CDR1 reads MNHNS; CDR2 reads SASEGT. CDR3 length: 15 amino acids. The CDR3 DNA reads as TGTGCCAGCAGCAAAACGGGGACTGGGGCCAACGTCCTGACTTTC. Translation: CASSKTGTGANVLTF.

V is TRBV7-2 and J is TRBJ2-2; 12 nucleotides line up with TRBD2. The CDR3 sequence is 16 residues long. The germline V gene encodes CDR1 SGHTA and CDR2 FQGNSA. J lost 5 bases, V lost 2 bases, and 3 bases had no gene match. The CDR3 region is CASSLTGTSGTGELFF. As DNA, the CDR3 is TGTGCCAGCAGCTTAACCGGGACTAGCGGGACCGGGGAGCTGTTTTTT.

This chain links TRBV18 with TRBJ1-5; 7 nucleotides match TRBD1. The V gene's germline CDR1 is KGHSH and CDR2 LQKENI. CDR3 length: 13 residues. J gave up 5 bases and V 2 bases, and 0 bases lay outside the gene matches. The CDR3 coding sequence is TGTGCCAGCTCACCAACAGGGGATCAGCCCCAGCATTTT. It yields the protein CASSPTGDQPQHF. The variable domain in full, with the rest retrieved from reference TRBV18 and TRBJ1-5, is NAGVMQNPRHLVRRRGQEARLRCSPMKGHSHVYWYRQLPEEGLKFMVYLQKENIIDESGMPKERFSAEFPKEGPSILRIQQVVRGDSAAYFCASSPTGDQPQHFGDGTRLSIL.

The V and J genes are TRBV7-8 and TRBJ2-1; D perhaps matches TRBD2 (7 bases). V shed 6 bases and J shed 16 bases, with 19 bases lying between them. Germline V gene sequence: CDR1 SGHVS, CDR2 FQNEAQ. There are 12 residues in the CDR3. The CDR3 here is CASRAAGGPRFF. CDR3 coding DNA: TGTGCCAGCAGAGCCGCCGGGGGGCCGCGCTTCTTC.

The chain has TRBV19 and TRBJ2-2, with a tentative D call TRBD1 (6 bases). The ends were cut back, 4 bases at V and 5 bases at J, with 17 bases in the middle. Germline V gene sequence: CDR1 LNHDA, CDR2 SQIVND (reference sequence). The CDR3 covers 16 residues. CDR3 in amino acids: CASSTSTGILTGELFF. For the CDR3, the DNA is TGTGCCAGTAGTACCTCAACAGGGATTTTAACCGGGGAGCTGTTTTTT.

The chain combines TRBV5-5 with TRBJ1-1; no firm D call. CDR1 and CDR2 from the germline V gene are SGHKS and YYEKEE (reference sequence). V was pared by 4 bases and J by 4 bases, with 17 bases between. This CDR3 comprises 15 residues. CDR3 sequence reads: CASSPSPMGGTEAFF. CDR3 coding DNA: TGTGCCAGCAGCCCGAGCCCCATGGGAGGCACTGAAGCTTTCTTT.

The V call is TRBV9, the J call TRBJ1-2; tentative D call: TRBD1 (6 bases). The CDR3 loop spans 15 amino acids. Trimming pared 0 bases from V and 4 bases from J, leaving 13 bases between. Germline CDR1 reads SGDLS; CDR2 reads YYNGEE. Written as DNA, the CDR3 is TGTGCCAGCAGCGTAGGAGGGGGTCTGACCTATGGCTACACCTTC. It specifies CASSVGGGLTYGYTF.

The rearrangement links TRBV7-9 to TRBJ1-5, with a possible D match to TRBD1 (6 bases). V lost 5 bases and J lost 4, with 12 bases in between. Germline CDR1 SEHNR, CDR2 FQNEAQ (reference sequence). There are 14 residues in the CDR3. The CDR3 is CASSTYRENQPQHF. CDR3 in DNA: TGTGCCAGCAGCACATACAGGGAAAATCAGCCCCAGCATTTT. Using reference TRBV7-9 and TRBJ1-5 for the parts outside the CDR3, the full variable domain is DTGVSQNPRHKITKRGQNVTFRCDPISEHNRLYWYRQTLGQGPEFLTYFQNEAQLEKSRLLSDRFSAERPKGSFSTLEIQRTEQGDSAMYLCASSTYRENQPQHFGDGTRLSIL.

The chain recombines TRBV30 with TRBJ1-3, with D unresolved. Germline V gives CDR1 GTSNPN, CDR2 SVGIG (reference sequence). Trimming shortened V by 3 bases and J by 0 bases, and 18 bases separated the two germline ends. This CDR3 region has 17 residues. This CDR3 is CAWRNLYGYDSGNTIYF. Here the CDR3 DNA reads TGTGCCTGGAGGAACTTATACGGGTATGACTCTGGAAACACCATATATTTT.

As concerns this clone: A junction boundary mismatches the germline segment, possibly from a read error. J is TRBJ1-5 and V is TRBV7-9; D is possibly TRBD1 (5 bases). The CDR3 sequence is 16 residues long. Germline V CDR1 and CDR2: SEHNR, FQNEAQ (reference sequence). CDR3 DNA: TGTTCCAGCAGCTTAGGTCAAGGGGTAGGCAATCAGCCCCAGCATTTT. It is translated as CSSSLGQGVGNQPQHF.

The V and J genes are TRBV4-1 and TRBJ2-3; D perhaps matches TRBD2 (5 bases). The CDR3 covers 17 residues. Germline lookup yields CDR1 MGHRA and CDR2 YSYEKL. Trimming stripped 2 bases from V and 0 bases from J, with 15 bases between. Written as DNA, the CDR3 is TGCGCCAGCAGCCAACGGCCTAGCTCGACTAGCACAGATACGCAGTATTTT. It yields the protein CASSQRPSSTSTDTQYF.

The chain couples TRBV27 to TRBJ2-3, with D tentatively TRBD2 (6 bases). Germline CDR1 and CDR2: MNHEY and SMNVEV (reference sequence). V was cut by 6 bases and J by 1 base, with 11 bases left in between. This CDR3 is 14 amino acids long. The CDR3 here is CASRALAGTDTQYF. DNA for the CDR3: TGTGCCAGCAGAGCTTTAGCGGGCACAGATACGCAGTATTTT.